A single sample gave rise to the 8 T cell receptor beta chains below, sequenced in a study of identical twins. TCRdb re-called the 5' RACE reads through MiXCR, storing one row per CDR3 protein. The table includes a few hundred thousand distinct CDR3 sequences, less than 20% detected once. Sequenced: naive T cells sorted from blood. These receptors were collected from a man between 50 and 59 years old in good health.

Many counts were recorded for this clonotype. The V gene is TRBV24-1, the J gene TRBJ2-7, with D tentatively TRBD2 (5 bases). Trimming took 3 bases from V and 10 from J, leaving 12 bases between them. There are 12 residues in the CDR3. Germline V gives CDR1 KGHDR, CDR2 SFDVKD. The CDR3, as DNA: TGTGCCACCAGTGATGGGAGCACTCTACAGTACTTC. The encoded protein is CATSDGSTLQYF.

V is TRBV7-9 and J is TRBJ1-1; TRBD1 aligns across 9 bases. Unmatched junction bases numbered 11, after V lost 5 bases and J lost 4 bases. This CDR3 has 16 amino acids. CDR1 and CDR2 from the germline V gene are SEHNR and FQNEAQ (reference sequence). The CDR3 loop is CASSRNTGGAGTEAFF. In DNA, the CDR3 is TGTGCCAGCAGCCGAAACACAGGGGGCGCGGGCACTGAAGCTTTCTTT. The full variable domain, rest sourced from reference TRBV7-9 and TRBJ1-1, is DTGVSQNPRHKITKRGQNVTFRCDPISEHNRLYWYRQTLGQGPEFLTYFQNEAQLEKSRLLSDRFSAERPKGSFSTLEIQRTEQGDSAMYLCASSRNTGGAGTEAFFGQGTRLTVV.

This clonotype was observed a few times. V gene TRBV10-3 combines with J gene TRBJ1-1; D is unresolved. Germline-derived CDR1 and CDR2 are ENHRY and SYGVKD. CDR3 length: 15 residues. The V gene lost 3 bases and the J gene lost 3 bases, with 14 bases spanning the gap. The DNA for the CDR3 is TGTGCCATCAGTGACCCACGGGTGGGATACACTGAAGCTTTCTTT. It codes for CAISDPRVGYTEAFF.

Many counts were recorded for this clonotype. The chain joins TRBV20-1 to TRBJ2-7; D is perhaps TRBD1 or TRBD2 (5 bases each). Between the trimmed V and J ends, which lost 6 bases and 7 bases, there was a span of 19 bases. CDR1 is DFQATT and CDR2 is SNEGSKA in the germline V gene (reference sequence). The CDR3 extends over 13 amino acids. The CDR3, as DNA: TGCAGTGCCGCTCGGACTGCCTGGGGGGAGCAGTACTTC. This sequence encodes CSAARTAWGEQYF.

The V and J genes are TRBV20-1 and TRBJ1-1; no definite D call. The CDR3 runs to 11 residues. Germline V gene data show CDR1 as DFQATT and CDR2 as SNEGSKA (reference sequence). The CDR3 region is CYPGGSTEAFF. DNA of the CDR3: TGCTATCCGGGCGGGAGCACTGAAGCTTTCTTT.

This clonotype was picked up many times. The chain is built from TRBV15 and TRBJ1-5, with 7 bases aligning to TRBD1. V shed 0 bases and J 4 bases; nucleotides not matched to a gene: 3. This CDR3 comprises 15 residues. The germline gives CDR1 LNHNV, CDR2 YYDKDF (reference sequence). In nucleotides, the CDR3 is TGTGCCACCAGCAGAGATGGGGACAGAAATCAGCCCCAGCATTTT. Translating gives CATSRDGDRNQPQHF.

In this sample, this clonotype turned up a few times. This chain connects TRBV7-9 to TRBJ2-5; possible D gene TRBD1, 6 bases. The germline V gene encodes CDR1 SEHNR and CDR2 FQNEAQ (reference sequence). The CDR3 has 14 residues. The V and J ends lost 11 bases and 4 bases respectively, with 20 bases between them. Written as DNA, the CDR3 is TGTGCCGCAGGGCCAGGACAGCTGAGAGAGACCCAGTACTTC. This codes for CAAGPGQLRETQYF. The full variable domain, with the rest looked up from reference TRBV7-9 and TRBJ2-5, is DTGVSQNPRHKITKRGQNVTFRCDPISEHNRLYWYRQTLGQGPEFLTYFQNEAQLEKSRLLSDRFSAERPKGSFSTLEIQRTEQGDSAMYLCAAGPGQLRETQYFGPGTRLLVL.

The rearrangement uses TRBV6-5 and TRBJ2-7, with 9 bases fitting TRBD1. The CDR3 has 16 amino acids. The germline CDR1 and CDR2 sequences are MNHEY and SVGAGI. Losses at the gene ends were 0 bases for V and 2 bases for J; bases not matched to a gene: 5. CDR3 sequence: CASSYSLGDRAYEQYF. Written as DNA, the CDR3 is TGTGCCAGCAGTTACTCGTTGGGGGACAGGGCCTACGAGCAGTACTTC.